Presented here are 9 T cell receptor beta chains from one specimen sequenced in a study of cytomegalovirus exposure and HLA in healthy donors. The PCR used 60 Vbeta and 13 Jbeta primers. TCRdb's table, derived via immunoSEQ multiplex PCR, lists solely in-frame clones and lacks some. The sample's table shows 50,000 or so clones. Material for sequencing was PBMCs. All receptors come from a woman between 40 and 55 years old in good health and CMV-seronegative.

V and J are TRBV6-5 and TRBJ2-6; perhaps TRBD1 as D (5 bases). V lost 5 bases and J lost 2, with 10 bases in between. In germline, CDR1 is MNHEY, CDR2 SVGAGI. There are 15 residues in the CDR3. The chain's CDR3 is CASSSQGAGANVLTF. The CDR3 DNA reads TGTGCCAGCAGTAGCCAAGGGGCTGGGGCCAACGTCCTGACTTTC.

The chain couples TRBV10-3 to TRBJ1-4; D ambiguous. The CDR3 extends over 11 amino acids. Germline V CDR1 and CDR2: ENHRY, SYGVKD. Trimming shortened V by 6 bases and J by 8 bases, and 7 bases separated the two germline ends. The DNA for the CDR3 is TGTGCCATCAGCCGCGGGGAAAAACTGTTTTTT. Protein sequence: CAISRGEKLFF.

This chain links TRBV25-1 with TRBJ1-2; D uncertain. The CDR3 totals 14 residues. Germline V CDR1 and CDR2: MGHDK, SYGVNS. V was trimmed by 4 bases and J by 7 bases, leaving 16 bases between them. The CDR3 reads CASSGGLGEGGYTF. CDR3 nucleotides: TGTGCCAGCAGTGGTGGACTGGGAGAGGGTGGCTACACCTTC.

The rearrangement uses TRBV28 and TRBJ2-7; D is unresolved. Trimming cost V 0 bases and J 4 bases, with 7 bases left between them. The germline V gene has CDR1 MDHEN and CDR2 SYDVKM. The CDR3 consists of 13 residues. The CDR3 bases are TGTGCCAGCAGTTTATGGTCAGGTTACGAGCAGTACTTC. Its translation is CASSLWSGYEQYF. The variable domain in full, completed from reference TRBV28 and TRBJ2-7, reads DVKVTQSSRYLVKRTGEKVFLECVQDMDHENMFWYRQDPGLGLRLIYFSYDVKMKEKGDIPEGYSVSREKKERFSLILESASTNQTSMYLCASSLWSGYEQYFGPGTRLTVT.

The rearrangement joins TRBV30 to TRBJ1-2; 8 positions agree with TRBD1. This CDR3 comprises 14 residues. The trim removed 2 bases at V and 7 bases at J, leaving 9 bases unmatched. Looked up from germline, CDR1 is GTSNPN and CDR2 is SVGIG (reference sequence). The CDR3 coding sequence is TGTGCCTGGAGTCTTCGGACAGGGACGGCTGGCTACACCTTC. Amino acid sequence: CAWSLRTGTAGYTF.

On this clone itself: An end of the junction differs from the germline gene, which may be a read error. This sequence joins TRBV6-1 and TRBJ2-3; 10 bases match TRBD1. Germline assignment: CDR1 MNHNS and CDR2 SASEGT. The CDR3 is 16 residues long. This chain's CDR3 is CASREEDRGDTDTQYF. The DNA of the CDR3 is TGTGCCAGCAGAGAAGAGGACAGGGGGGACACAGATACGCAGTATTTT.

This rearrangement joins TRBV9 to TRBJ1-1; D is unresolved. The V end was cut by 0 bases, the J end by 2 bases, with 11 bases between. Germline CDR1 and CDR2: SGDLS and YYNGEE. The CDR3 runs to 15 residues. CDR3 protein: CASSVGLRGNTEAFF. CDR3 coding DNA: TGTGCCAGCAGCGTAGGTTTGCGGGGAAACACTGAAGCTTTCTTT.

This sequence joins TRBV28 and TRBJ2-7; 10 bases map to TRBD2. V gave up 7 bases and J gave up 0 bases; unmatched junction bases: 9. There are 16 residues in the CDR3. Germline V gives CDR1 MDHEN, CDR2 SYDVKM. In DNA, the CDR3 is TGTGCCAGCACCTTAGGGGAGCGGGAGGGCTCCTACGAGCAGTACTTC. Its translation: CASTLGEREGSYEQYF.

DNA of the CDR3: TGCAGTGCGCTCAGAACCCTCGAAGCTTTCTTT. It specifies CSALRTLEAFF. V gene TRBV20-1 combines with J gene TRBJ1-1; D unclear. CDR1 is DFQATT, CDR2 SNEGSKA, per germline (reference sequence). This CDR3 is 11 amino acids long. The V end lost 6 bases, the J end lost 8 bases, and 13 bases lay between the germline ends.